This T cell receptor beta chain emerged from a study of blood T cell repertoires in COVID-19. In the study overall: Acute and convalescent COVID-19 specimens originated in the United States, Italy and Spain. Sources were T cells, B-cell-depleted T cells, or PBMCs; the material itself was cDNA or gDNA.

In the study's own analysis: Researchers report that nucleated cell counts were estimated from reference gene primer amplification. This table comes from immunoSEQ multiplex PCR, and its TCRdb copy is limited to in-frame clones, with some not included. The DNA gave D and trimming, while V, J and clone size come from that table. The table lists over 300,000 clones, 85% to 90% of them singletons. Germline V CDR1 and CDR2: SGDLS, YYNGEE. The CDR3 is 14 amino acids. Trimming removed 3 bases at V and 6 bases at J, with 10 bases between. The sample was peripheral blood. This TCR was sampled from a man younger than 35 with active or convalescent COVID-19. The chain carries TRBV9 and TRBJ1-6, with D possibly being TRBD1 (5 bases). The DNA for the CDR3 is TGTGCCAGCAGCGCAGGGAACGTTAATTCACCCCTCCACTTT. Protein sequence: CASSAGNVNSPLHF. The variable domain in full, with the rest retrieved from reference TRBV9 and TRBJ1-6, is DSGVTQTPKHLITATGQRVTLRCSPRSGDLSVYWYQQSLDQGLQFLIQYYNGEERAKGNILERFSAQQFPDLHSELNLSSLELGDSALYFCASSAGNVNSPLHFGNGTRLTVT.